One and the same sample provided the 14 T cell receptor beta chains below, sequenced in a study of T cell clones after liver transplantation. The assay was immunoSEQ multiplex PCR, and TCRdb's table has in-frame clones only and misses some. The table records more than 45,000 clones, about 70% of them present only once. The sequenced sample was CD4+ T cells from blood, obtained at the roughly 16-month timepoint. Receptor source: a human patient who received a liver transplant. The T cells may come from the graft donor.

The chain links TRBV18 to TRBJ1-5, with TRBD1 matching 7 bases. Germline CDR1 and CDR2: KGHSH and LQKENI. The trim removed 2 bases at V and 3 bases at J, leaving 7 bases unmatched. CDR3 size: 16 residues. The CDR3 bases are TGTGCCAGCTCACCAGATGGGACAGCCTACAATCAGCCCCAGCATTTT. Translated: CASSPDGTAYNQPQHF.

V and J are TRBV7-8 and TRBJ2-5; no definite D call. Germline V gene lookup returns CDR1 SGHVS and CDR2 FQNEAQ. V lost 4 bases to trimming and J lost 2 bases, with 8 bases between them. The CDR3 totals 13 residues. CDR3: CASSSILQETQYF. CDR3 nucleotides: TGTGCCAGCAGCTCAATTCTACAAGAGACCCAGTACTTC. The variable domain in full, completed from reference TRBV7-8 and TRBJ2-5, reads GAGVSQSPRYKVAKRGQDVALRCDPISGHVSLFWYQQALGQGPEFLTYFQNEAQLDKSGLPSDRFFAERPEGSVSTLKIQRTQQEDSAVYLCASSSILQETQYFGPGTRLLVL.

CDR3 residues: CASSAGEAFF. The CDR3 DNA follows: TGTGCCAGCAGTGCGGGAGAAGCTTTCTTT. This chain links TRBV25-1 with TRBJ1-1; no clear D gene. Germline V gene data show CDR1 as MGHDK and CDR2 as SYGVNS. This CDR3 has 10 amino acids. Deletions cut 4 bases from V and 8 bases from J, with 5 bases between.

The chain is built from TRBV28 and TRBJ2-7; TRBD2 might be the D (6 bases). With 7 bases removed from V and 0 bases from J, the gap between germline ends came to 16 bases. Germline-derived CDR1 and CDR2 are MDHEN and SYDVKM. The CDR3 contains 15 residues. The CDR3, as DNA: TGTGCCAGCAATGGGGTTGAGGGACTCTCCTACGAGCAGTACTTC. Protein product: CASNGVEGLSYEQYF.

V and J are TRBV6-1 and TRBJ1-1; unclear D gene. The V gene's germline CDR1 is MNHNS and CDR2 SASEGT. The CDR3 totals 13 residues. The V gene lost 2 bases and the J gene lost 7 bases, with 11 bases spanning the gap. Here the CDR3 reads CASSERWNGEAFF. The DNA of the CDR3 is TGTGCCAGCAGTGAAAGGTGGAACGGTGAAGCTTTCTTT.

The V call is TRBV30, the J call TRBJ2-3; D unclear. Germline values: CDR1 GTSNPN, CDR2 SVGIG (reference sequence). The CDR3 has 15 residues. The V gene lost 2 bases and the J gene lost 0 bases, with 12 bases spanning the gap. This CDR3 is CAWSPASTSTDTQYF. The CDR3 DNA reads TGTGCCTGGAGTCCAGCGTCGACTAGCACAGATACGCAGTATTTT.

The CDR3 reads CASHKGWAAGKNTEAFF. DNA of the CDR3: TGTGCCTCCCACAAGGGGTGGGCGGCAGGAAAAAACACTGAAGCTTTCTTT. This chain joins TRBV10-3 and TRBJ1-1, with a weak D call TRBD1 (5 bases). Germline V gene sequence: CDR1 ENHRY, CDR2 SYGVKD. This CDR3 is built from 17 residues. V lost 11 bases and J lost 2, with 27 bases in between.

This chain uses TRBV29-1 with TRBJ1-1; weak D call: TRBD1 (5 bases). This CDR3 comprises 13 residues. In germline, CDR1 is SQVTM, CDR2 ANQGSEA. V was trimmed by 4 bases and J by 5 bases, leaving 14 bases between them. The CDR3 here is CSVAQVVGTEAFF. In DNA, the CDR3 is TGCAGCGTTGCACAGGTAGTGGGGACTGAAGCTTTCTTT.

This chain's CDR3 is CASSPGTGGFETQYF. The CDR3 region has the DNA TGTGCCAGCAGTCCAGGGACAGGGGGCTTCGAGACCCAGTACTTC. The chain joins TRBV6-6 to TRBJ2-5; 12 bases agree with TRBD1. The CDR3 is 15 residues long. With 5 bases clipped from V and 5 bases from J, the junction kept 6 bases outside the gene matches. The germline CDR1 and CDR2 sequences are MNHNY and SVGAGI (reference sequence).

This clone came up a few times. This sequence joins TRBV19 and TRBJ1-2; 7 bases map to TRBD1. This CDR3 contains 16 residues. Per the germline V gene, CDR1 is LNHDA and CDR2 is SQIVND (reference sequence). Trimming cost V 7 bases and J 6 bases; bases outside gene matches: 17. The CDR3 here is CASTPQGGLYFNGYTF. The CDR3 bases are TGTGCCAGTACCCCTCAGGGGGGTCTGTATTTCAATGGCTACACCTTC.

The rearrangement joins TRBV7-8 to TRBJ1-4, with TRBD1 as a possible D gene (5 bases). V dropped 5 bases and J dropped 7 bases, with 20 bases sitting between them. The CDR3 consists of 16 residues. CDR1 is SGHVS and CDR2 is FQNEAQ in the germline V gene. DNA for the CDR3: TGTGCCAGCAGCCTATCTACAGGTCACGGAGGTGAAAAACTGTTTTTT. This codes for CASSLSTGHGGEKLFF.

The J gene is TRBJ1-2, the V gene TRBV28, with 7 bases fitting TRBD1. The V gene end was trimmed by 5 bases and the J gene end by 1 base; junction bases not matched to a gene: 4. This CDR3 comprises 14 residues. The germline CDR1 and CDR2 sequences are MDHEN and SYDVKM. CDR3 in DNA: TGTGCCAGCAGTCTAGGGACAGTTAACTATGGCTACACCTTC. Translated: CASSLGTVNYGYTF.

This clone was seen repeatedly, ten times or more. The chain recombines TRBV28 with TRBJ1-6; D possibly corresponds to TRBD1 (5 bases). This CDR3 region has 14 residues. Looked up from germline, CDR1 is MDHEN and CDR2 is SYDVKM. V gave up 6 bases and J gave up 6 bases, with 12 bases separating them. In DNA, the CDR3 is TGTGCCAGCAGCCCAGGGCGAGTTAATTCACCCCTCCACTTT. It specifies CASSPGRVNSPLHF. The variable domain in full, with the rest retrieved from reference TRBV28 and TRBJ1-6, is DVKVTQSSRYLVKRTGEKVFLECVQDMDHENMFWYRQDPGLGLRLIYFSYDVKMKEKGDIPEGYSVSREKKERFSLILESASTNQTSMYLCASSPGRVNSPLHFGNGTRLTVT.

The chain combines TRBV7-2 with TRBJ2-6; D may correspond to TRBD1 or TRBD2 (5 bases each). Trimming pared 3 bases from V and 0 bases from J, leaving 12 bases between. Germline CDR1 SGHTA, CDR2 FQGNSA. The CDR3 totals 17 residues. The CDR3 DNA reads TGTGCCAGCAGCTTCTCCGGGACCAACTCTGGGGCCAACGTCCTGACTTTC. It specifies CASSFSGTNSGANVLTF.